This TCR beta chain was profiled in a study of beta chain features in type 1 diabetes. Study overall: All samples yielded roughly 100 million examined sorted cells.

Germline values: CDR1 SGHTA, CDR2 FQGNSA. Trimming removed 3 bases from V and 4 bases from J, with 12 bases in between. The CDR3 has 14 amino acids. Of note for this clone: Its antigen is unknown.

Every donor provided one heparinised blood draw, which averaged around 120 mL. Expressed TCRB transcripts were sequenced, since all the RNA that had been isolated was reverse transcribed. Clones were read by immunoSEQ multiplex PCR, and TCRdb kept only the in-frame ones, dropping some. The table lists 970,000 or so clones, 15% to 20% of them singletons. Study results and caveats: In every one of the four CD4+ subsets, TCRB CDR3s were moderately but significantly shorter in Type 1 diabetes patients. Cells expressing TCR highly could be over-represented by cDNA sequencing.

This TCR was sampled from a woman younger than 30 in good health. The V gene is TRBV7-2, the J gene TRBJ1-2; D gene ambiguous. Input material: naive CD4+ T cells from blood. CDR3 bases: TGTGCCAGCAGCTTTAGTGAACATTCCTATGGCTACACCTTC. This codes for CASSFSEHSYGYTF.